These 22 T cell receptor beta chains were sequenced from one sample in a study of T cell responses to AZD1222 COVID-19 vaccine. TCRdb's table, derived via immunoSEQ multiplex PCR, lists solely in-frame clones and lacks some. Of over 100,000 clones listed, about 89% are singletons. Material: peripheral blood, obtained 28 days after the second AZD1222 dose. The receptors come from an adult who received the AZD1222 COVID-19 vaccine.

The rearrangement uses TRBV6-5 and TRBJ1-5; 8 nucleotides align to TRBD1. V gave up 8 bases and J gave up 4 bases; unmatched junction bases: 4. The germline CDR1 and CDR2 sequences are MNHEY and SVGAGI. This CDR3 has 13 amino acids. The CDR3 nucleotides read TGTGCCAGCGGGGGACAGGATAATCAGCCCCAGCATTTT. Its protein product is CASGGQDNQPQHF.

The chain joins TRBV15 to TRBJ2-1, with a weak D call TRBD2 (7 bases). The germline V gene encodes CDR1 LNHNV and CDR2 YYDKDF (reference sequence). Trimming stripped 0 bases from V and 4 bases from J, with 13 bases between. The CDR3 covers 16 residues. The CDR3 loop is CATSRERGPGYNEQFF. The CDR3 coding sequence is TGTGCCACCAGCAGAGAGCGGGGGCCAGGTTACAATGAGCAGTTCTTC.

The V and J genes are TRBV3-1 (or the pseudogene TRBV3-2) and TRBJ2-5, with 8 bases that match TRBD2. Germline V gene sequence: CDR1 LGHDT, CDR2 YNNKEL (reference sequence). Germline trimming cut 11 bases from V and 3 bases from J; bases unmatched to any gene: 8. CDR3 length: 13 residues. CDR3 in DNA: TGTGCCGGGAGCCTTAGCGGGGAAGAGACCCAGTACTTC. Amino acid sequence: CAGSLSGEETQYF.

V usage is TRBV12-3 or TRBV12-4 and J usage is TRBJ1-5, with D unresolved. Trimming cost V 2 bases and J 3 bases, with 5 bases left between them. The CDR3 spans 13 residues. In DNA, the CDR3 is TGTGCCAGCAGTTTAATGCCCAATCAGCCCCAGCATTTT. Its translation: CASSLMPNQPQHF.

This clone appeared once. Written as DNA, the CDR3 is TGTGCCAGCAGCCCAGGGGCTTCCGTCTACGAGCAGTACTTC. Translated: CASSPGASVYEQYF. This chain links TRBV7-3 with TRBJ2-7; maybe TRBD1 (6 bases). The CDR3 runs 14 residues. V was shortened by 5 bases and J by 3 bases, with 14 bases between the two germline ends. Germline V lookup: CDR1 SGHTA, CDR2 FQGTGA.

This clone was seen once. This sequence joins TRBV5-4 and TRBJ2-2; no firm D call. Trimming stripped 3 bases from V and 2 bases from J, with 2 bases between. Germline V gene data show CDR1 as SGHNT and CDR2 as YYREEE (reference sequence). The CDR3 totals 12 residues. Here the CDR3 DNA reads TGTGCCAGCAGCTCCAACACCGGGGAGCTGTTTTTT. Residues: CASSSNTGELFF.

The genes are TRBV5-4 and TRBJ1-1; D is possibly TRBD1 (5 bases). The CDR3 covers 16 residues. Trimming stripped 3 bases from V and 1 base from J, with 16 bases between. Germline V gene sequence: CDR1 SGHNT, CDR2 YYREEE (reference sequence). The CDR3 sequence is CASSWDPQGANTEAFF. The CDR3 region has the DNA TGTGCCAGCAGCTGGGACCCCCAAGGGGCGAACACTGAAGCTTTCTTT.

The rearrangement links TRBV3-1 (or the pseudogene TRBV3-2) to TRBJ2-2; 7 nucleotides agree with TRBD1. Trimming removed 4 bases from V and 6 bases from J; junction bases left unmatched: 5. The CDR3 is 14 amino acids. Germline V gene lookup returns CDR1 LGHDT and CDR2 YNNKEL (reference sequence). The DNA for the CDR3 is TGTGCCAGCAGCCCGAGACAGGGAGCCGGGGAGCTGTTTTTT. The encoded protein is CASSPRQGAGELFF.

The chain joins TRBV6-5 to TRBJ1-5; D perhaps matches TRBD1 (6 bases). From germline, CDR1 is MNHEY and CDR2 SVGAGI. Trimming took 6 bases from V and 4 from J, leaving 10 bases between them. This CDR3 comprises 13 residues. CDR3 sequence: CASRGQLNQPQHF. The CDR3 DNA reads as TGTGCCAGCAGAGGACAGCTTAATCAGCCCCAGCATTTT.

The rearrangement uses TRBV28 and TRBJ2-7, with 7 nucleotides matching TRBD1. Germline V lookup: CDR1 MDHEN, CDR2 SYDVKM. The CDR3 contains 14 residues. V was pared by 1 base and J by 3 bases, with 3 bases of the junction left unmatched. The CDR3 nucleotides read TGTGCCAGCAGTTTATATCGGGACAGCTACGAGCAGTACTTC. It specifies CASSLYRDSYEQYF.

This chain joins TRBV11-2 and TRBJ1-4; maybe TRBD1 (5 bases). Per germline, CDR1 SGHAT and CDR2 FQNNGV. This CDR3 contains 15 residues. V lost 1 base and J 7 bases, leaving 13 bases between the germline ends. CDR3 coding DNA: TGTGCCAGCAGCTTAGTTGGAGGGGACGCTGAAAAACTGTTTTTT. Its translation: CASSLVGGDAEKLFF. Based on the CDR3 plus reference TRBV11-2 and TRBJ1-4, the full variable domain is EAGVAQSPRYKIIEKRQSVAFWCNPISGHATLYWYQQILGQGPKLLIQFQNNGVVDDSQLPKDRFSAERLKGVDSTLKIQPAKLEDSAVYLCASSLVGGDAEKLFFGSGTQLSVL.

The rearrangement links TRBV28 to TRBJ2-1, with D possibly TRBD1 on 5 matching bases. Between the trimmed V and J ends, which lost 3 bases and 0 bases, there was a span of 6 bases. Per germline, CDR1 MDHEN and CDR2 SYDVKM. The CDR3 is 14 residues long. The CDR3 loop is CASSFRASYNEQFF. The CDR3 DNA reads TGTGCCAGCAGTTTCAGGGCCTCCTACAATGAGCAGTTCTTC.

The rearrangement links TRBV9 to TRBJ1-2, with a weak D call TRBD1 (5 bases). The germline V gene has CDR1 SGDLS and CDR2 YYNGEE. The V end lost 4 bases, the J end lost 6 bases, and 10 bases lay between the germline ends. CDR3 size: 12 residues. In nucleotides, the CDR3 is TGTGCCAGCAGCCTCAGGGACCATGGCTACACCTTC. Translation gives CASSLRDHGYTF.

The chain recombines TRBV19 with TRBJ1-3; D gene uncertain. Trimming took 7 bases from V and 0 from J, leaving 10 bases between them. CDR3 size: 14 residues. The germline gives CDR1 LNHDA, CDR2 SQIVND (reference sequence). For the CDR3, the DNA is TGTGCCAGTACCATACTAAGCTCTGGAAACACCATATATTTT. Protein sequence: CASTILSSGNTIYF.

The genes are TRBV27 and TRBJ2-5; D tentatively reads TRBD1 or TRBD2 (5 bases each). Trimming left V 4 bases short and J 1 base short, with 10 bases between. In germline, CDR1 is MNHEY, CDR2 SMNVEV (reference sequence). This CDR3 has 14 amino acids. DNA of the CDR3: TGTGCCAGCAGTTCCCCGGGACCCCAAGAGACCCAGTACTTC. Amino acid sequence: CASSSPGPQETQYF.

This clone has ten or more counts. The CDR3: CSVPKNTEAFF. For the CDR3, the DNA is TGCAGCGTTCCCAAGAACACTGAAGCTTTCTTT. V is TRBV29-1 and J is TRBJ1-1; the D is unclear. Germline CDR1 and CDR2: SQVTM and ANQGSEA. The V and J ends lost 5 bases and 1 base respectively, with 5 bases between them. CDR3 length equals 11 residues.

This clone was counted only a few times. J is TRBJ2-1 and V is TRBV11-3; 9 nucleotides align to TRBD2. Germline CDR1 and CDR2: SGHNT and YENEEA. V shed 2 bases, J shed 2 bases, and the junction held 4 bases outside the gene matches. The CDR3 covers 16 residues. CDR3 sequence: CASSLNAGGPYNEQFF. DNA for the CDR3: TGTGCCAGCAGCTTAAATGCGGGGGGGCCCTACAATGAGCAGTTCTTC.

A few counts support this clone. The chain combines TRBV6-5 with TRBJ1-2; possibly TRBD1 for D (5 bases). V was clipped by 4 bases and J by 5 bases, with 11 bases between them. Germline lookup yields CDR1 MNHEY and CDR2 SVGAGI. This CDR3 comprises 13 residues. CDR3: CASSLMGVYGYTF. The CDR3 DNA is TGTGCCAGCAGTTTAATGGGGGTTTATGGCTACACCTTC.

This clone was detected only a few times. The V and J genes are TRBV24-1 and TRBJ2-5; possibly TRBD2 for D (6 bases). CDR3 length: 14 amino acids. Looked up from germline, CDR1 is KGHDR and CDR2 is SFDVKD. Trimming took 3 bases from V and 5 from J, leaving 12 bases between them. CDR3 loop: CATSDGRGMETQYF. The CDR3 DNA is TGTGCCACCAGTGATGGTCGCGGGATGGAGACCCAGTACTTC.

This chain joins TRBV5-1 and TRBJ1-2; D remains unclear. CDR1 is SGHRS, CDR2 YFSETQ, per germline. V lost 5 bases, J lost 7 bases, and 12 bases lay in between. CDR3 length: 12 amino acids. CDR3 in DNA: TGCGCCAGCAGTTTCTCTATGGCTGGCTACACCTTC. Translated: CASSFSMAGYTF. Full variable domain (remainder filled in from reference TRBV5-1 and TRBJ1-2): KAGVTQTPRYLIKTRGQQVTLSCSPISGHRSVSWYQQTPGQGLQFLFEYFSETQRNKGNFPGRFSGRQFSNSRSEMNVSTLELGDSALYLCASSFSMAGYTFGSGTRLTVV.

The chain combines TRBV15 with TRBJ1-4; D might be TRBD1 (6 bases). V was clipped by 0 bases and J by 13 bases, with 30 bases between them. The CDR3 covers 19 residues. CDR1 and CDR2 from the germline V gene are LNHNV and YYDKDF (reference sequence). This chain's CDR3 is CATSRDRLIRDTPNLGLFF. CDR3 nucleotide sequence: TGTGCCACCAGCAGAGATAGGCTAATTCGGGACACTCCTAATTTGGGACTGTTTTTT. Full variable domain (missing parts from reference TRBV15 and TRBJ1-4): DAMVIQNPRYQVTQFGKPVTLSCSQTLNHNVMYWYQQKSSQAPKLLFHYYDKDFNNEADTPDNFQSRRPNTSFCFLDIRSPGLGDTAMYLCATSRDRLIRDTPNLGLFFGSGTQLSVL.

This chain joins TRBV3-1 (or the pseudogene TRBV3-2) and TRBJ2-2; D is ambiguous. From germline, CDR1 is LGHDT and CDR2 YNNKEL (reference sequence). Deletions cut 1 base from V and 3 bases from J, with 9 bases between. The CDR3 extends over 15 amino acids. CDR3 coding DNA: TGTGCCAGCAGCCAAGTCTCACCGCACACCGGGGAGCTGTTTTTT. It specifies CASSQVSPHTGELFF.